These T cell receptor beta chains were read from a single sample in a study of blood T cell repertoires in COVID-19. Profiling relied on immunoSEQ multiplex PCR, and the TCRdb table lists in-frame clones only, not all of them. Of almost 200,000 clones in the sample, 89% are singletons; the top ten hold roughly 8.4%. The material sequenced was PBMCs or T cells enriched from blood (not recorded which). These receptors were collected from a woman aged 18 to 35 who had recovered from COVID-19. CDR3s include the opening cysteine and the closing phenylalanine or tryptophan. The D gene is left open where the match is weak. A row's size may be missing; if present it is once, few, many or a size class.

>TRBJ1-6|TRBV25-1|NA|12|once
CASSELVSPLHF
TGTGCCAGCAGTGAACTTGTATCACCCCTCCACTTT
>TRBJ1-5|TRBV19|NA|12|NA
CASEGGNQPQHF
TGTGCCAGCGAGGGCGGGAATCAGCCCCAGCATTTT
>TRBJ2-7|TRBV29-1|TRBD2|13|NA
CSALGLAEEEQYF
TGCAGCGCCCTGGGACTAGCCGAGGAGGAGCAGTACTTC
>TRBJ2-3|TRBV14|TRBD2|21|NA
CASSQGEEARGLAGMADTQYF
TGTGCCAGCAGCCAAGGGGAGGAGGCCCGAGGACTAGCGGGGATGGCAGATACGCAGTATTTT
>TRBJ2-5|TRBV28|TRBD1|15|NA
CASSPGGQGKETQYF
TGTGCCAGCAGTCCCGGGGGACAGGGGAAAGAGACCCAGTACTTC
>TRBJ2-3|TRBV5-1|TRBD2|16|many
CASSPGLAGTGDTQYF
TGCGCCAGCAGCCCGGGACTAGCGGGGACGGGGGATACGCAGTATTTT
>TRBJ1-2|TRBV6-1|TRBD1|19|NA
CASSGRGQLDVGFGYGYTF
TGTGCCAGCAGTGGACGGGGACAGCTAGACGTTGGGTTCGGCTATGGCTACACCTTC
>TRBJ2-1|TRBV7-9|NA|14|NA
CASSLTISYNEQFF
TGTGCCAGCAGCTTAACTATTAGCTATAATGAGCAGTTCTTC
>TRBJ1-1|TRBV30|NA|12|NA
CAWSSWSPEAFF
TGTGCCTGGTCCTCATGGAGCCCTGAAGCTTTCTTT
>TRBJ1-3|TRBV25-1|NA|12|NA
CASSEQGNTIYF
TGTGCCAGCAGTGAACAGGGAAACACCATATATTTT
>TRBJ1-4|TRBV18|NA|14|NA
CASSPPEVPEKLFF
TGTGCCAGCTCACCACCGGAGGTGCCCGAAAAACTGTTTTTT
>TRBJ1-5|TRBV6-2/TRBV6-3|TRBD1|15|NA
CASSSAKTGWQPQHF
TGTGCCAGCAGTTCCGCCAAGACAGGGTGGCAGCCCCAGCATTTT
>TRBJ1-6|TRBV5-1|NA|16|NA
CASSLEQSSYNSPLHF
TGCGCCAGCAGCTTAGAACAGAGCTCCTATAATTCACCCCTCCACTTT
>TRBJ2-3|TRBV14|NA|14|once
CASSPSLSTDTQYF
TGTGCCAGCAGCCCTAGTTTAAGCACAGATACGCAGTATTTT
>TRBJ1-6|TRBV19|NA|13|NA
CASSITPNSPLHF
TGTGCCAGTAGTATCACTCCGAATTCACCCCTCCACTTT
>TRBJ2-1|TRBV18|NA|12|NA
CASSPLPGEQFF
TGTGCCAGCTCACCACTACCAGGTGAGCAGTTCTTC
>TRBJ1-4|TRBV13|NA|12|NA
CASSFGQEKLFF
TGTGCCAGCAGCTTTGGACAGGAAAAACTGTTTTTT
>TRBJ2-2|TRBV4-2|TRBD1|16|few
CASSQLKDRVTGELFF
TGTGCCAGCAGCCAACTTAAAGACAGGGTCACCGGGGAGCTGTTTTTT
>TRBJ2-3|TRBV19|TRBD2|15|once
CASSIRAGGSDTQYF
TGTGCCAGTAGTATCCGAGCGGGGGGGTCAGATACGCAGTATTTT
>TRBJ2-3|TRBV19|TRBD1|14|NA
CASSPGQGADTQYF
TGTGCCAGTAGTCCCGGACAGGGGGCAGATACGCAGTATTTT
>TRBJ2-6|TRBV25-1|TRBD1|18|NA
CASSIGDRVRSGANVLTF
TGTGCCAGCAGTATTGGGGACAGGGTACGCTCTGGGGCCAACGTCCTGACTTTC
>TRBJ1-1|TRBV2|NA|13|once
CASSDQSITEAFF
TGTGCCAGCAGTGACCAAAGCATCACTGAAGCTTTCTTT
>TRBJ1-1|TRBV7-9|TRBD1|16|NA
CASSPDRPTLNTEAFF
TGTGCCAGCAGCCCGGACAGGCCCACCCTAAACACTGAAGCTTTCTTT
>TRBJ1-4|TRBV19|TRBD1|14|NA
CASSITGGGEKLFF
TGTGCCAGTAGTATAACAGGGGGCGGTGAAAAACTGTTTTTT
>TRBJ2-2|TRBV12-5|TRBD1|15|NA
CASGPLGQGLGELFF
TGTGCTAGTGGTCCGCTGGGACAGGGGCTCGGGGAGCTGTTTTTT
>TRBJ1-1|TRBV30|NA|13|NA
CAWIPGEGAEAFF
TGTGCCTGGATCCCGGGAGAGGGCGCTGAAGCTTTCTTT
>TRBJ1-5|TRBV5-1|NA|14|NA
CASSLNLGVQPQHF
TGCGCCAGCAGCTTGAACTTAGGAGTTCAGCCCCAGCATTTT
>TRBJ2-1|TRBV20-1|NA|10|NA
CSASYNEQFF
TGCAGTGCCAGCTACAATGAGCAGTTCTTC
>TRBJ1-2|TRBV27|NA|15|NA
CASSLDPSTNYGYTF
TGTGCCAGCAGTTTAGATCCGAGCACTAACTATGGCTACACCTTC
>TRBJ1-4|TRBV24-1|NA|15|NA
CATSERLQGSEKLFF
TGTGCCACCAGTGAACGGTTGCAGGGTAGCGAAAAACTGTTTTTT
>TRBJ1-4|TRBV5-8|NA|14|NA
CASSWGVTNEKLFF
TGTGCCAGCAGCTGGGGGGTCACTAATGAAAAACTGTTTTTT
>TRBJ2-7|TRBV7-9|NA|14|NA
CASSDLNSPYEQYF
TGTGCCAGCAGCGACTTAAATAGCCCCTACGAGCAGTACTTC
>TRBJ1-2|TRBV6-4|TRBD1|16|NA
CASSETGEIPHYGYTF
TGTGCCAGCAGTGAAACAGGGGAGATACCTCACTATGGCTACACCTTC
>TRBJ2-5|TRBV28|TRBD1|13|NA
CASRRTGVETQYF
TGTGCCAGCAGAAGGACAGGGGTCGAGACCCAGTACTTC
>TRBJ2-2|TRBV5-7|NA|14|NA
CASSLWGGEGELFF
TGTGCCAGCAGCTTGTGGGGGGGCGAGGGGGAGCTGTTTTTT
>TRBJ2-7|TRBV18|NA|15|NA
CASSPRAPGGYEQYF
TGTGCCAGCTCACCCCGGGCCCCCGGGGGCTACGAGCAGTACTTC